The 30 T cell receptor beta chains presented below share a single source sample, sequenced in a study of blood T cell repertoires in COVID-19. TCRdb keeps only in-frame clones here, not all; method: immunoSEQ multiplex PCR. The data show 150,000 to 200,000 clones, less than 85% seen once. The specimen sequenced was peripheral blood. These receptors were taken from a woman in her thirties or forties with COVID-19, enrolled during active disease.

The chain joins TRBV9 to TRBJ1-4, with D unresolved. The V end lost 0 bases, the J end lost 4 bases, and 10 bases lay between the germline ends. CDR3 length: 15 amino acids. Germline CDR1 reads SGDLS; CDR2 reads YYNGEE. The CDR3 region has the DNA TGTGCCAGCAGCGTAGGGCCAAACAGTAATGAAAAACTGTTTTTT. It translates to CASSVGPNSNEKLFF.

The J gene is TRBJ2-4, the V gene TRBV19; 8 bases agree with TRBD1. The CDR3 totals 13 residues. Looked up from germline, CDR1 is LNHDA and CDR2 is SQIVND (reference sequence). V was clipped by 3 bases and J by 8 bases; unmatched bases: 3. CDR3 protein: CASSMQGADIQYF. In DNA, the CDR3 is TGTGCCAGTAGTATGCAGGGGGCGGACATTCAGTACTTC.

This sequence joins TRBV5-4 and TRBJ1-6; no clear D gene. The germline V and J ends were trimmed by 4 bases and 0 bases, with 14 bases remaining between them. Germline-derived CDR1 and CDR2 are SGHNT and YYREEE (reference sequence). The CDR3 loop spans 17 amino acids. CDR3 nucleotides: TGTGCCAGCAGCGCCACCCCGAAGAGCTCCTATAATTCACCCCTCCACTTT. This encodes CASSATPKSSYNSPLHF.

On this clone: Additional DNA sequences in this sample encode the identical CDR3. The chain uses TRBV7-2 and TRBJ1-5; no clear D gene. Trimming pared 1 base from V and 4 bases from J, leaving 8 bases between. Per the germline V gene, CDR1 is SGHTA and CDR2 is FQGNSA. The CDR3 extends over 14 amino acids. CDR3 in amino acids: CASSLGQVNQPQHF. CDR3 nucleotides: TGTGCCAGCAGCTTAGGGCAGGTAAATCAGCCCCAGCATTTT. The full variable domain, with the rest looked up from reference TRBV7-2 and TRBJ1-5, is GAGVSQSPSNKVTEKGKDVELRCDPISGHTALYWYRQSLGQGLEFLIYFQGNSAPDKSGLPSDRFSAERTGGSVSTLTIQRTQQEDSAVYLCASSLGQVNQPQHFGDGTRLSIL.

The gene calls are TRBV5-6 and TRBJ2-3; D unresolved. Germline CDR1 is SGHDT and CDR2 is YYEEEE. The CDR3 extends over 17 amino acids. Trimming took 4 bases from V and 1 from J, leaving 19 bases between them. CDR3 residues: CASSPPTRRSGTDTQYF. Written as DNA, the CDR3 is TGTGCCAGCAGCCCCCCTACGCGGCGTTCGGGCACAGATACGCAGTATTTT.

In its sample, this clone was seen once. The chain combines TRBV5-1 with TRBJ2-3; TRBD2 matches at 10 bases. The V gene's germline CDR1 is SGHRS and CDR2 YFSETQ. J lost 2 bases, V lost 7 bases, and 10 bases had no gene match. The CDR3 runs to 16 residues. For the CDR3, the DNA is TGCGCCAGCCAACCAAAGACTAGCGGGTTCACAGATACGCAGTATTTT. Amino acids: CASQPKTSGFTDTQYF.

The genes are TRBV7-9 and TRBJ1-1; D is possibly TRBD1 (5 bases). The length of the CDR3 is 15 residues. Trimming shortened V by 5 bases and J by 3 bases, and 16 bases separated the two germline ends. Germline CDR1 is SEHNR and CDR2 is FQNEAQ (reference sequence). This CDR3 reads CASSGLWGGDTEAFF. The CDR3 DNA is TGTGCCAGCAGCGGCCTGTGGGGGGGTGACACTGAAGCTTTCTTT.

The CDR3 nucleotides are TGTGCCAGCAGTTACTCGTTTAACATGAACACTGAAGCTTTCTTT. Protein sequence: CASSYSFNMNTEAFF. The chain couples TRBV6-5 to TRBJ1-1; no definite D call. This CDR3 has 15 amino acids. Germline V gene data show CDR1 as MNHEY and CDR2 as SVGAGI. The V gene lost 0 bases and the J gene lost 0 bases, with 8 bases spanning the gap.

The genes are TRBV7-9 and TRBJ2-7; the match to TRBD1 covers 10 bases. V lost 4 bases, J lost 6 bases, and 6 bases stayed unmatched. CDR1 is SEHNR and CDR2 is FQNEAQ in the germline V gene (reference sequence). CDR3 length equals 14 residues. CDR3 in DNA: TGTGCCAGCAGCTCTCCGGGACAGGGGAGCGAGCAGTACGTC. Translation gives CASSSPGQGSEQYV.

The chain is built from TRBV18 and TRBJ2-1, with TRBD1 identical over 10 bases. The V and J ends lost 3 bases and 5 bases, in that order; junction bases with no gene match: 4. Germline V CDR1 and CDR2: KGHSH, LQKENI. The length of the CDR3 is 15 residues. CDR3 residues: CASSPDRGFHNEQFF. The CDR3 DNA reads TGTGCCAGCTCACCGGACAGGGGGTTTCACAATGAGCAGTTCTTC.

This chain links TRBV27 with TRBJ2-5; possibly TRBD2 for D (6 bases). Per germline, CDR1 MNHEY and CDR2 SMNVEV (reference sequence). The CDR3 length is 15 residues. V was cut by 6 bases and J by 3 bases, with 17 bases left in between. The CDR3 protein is CASSSTGWGEETQYF. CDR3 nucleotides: TGTGCCAGCAGCTCGACGGGTTGGGGGGAAGAGACCCAGTACTTC.

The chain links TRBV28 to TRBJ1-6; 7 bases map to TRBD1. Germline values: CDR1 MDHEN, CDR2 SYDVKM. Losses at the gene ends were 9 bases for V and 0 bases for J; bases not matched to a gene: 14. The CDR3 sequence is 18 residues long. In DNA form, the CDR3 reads TGTGCCAGTACTCGGGACAGCCTTATGAGCTCCTATAATTCACCCCTCCACTTT. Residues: CASTRDSLMSSYNSPLHF.

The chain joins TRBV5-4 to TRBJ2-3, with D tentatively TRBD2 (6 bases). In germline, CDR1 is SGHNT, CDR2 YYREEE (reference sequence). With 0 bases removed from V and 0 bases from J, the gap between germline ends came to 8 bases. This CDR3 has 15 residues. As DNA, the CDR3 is TGTGCCAGCAGCTTGGGCGGGACCAGCACAGATACGCAGTATTTT. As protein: CASSLGGTSTDTQYF.

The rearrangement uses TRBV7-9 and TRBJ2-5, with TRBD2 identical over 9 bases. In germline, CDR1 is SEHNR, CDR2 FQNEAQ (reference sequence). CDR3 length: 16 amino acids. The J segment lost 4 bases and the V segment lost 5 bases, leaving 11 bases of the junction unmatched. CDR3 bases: TGTGCCAGCAGCCGAAGGGTAGCGGGAGTCGGAGAGACCCAGTACTTC. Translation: CASSRRVAGVGETQYF.

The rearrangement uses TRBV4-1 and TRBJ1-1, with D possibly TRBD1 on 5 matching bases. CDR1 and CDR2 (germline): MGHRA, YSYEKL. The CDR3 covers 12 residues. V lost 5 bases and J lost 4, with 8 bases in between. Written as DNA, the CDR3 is TGCGCCAGCAGCGGGACTTCCACTGAAGCTTTCTTT. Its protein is CASSGTSTEAFF.

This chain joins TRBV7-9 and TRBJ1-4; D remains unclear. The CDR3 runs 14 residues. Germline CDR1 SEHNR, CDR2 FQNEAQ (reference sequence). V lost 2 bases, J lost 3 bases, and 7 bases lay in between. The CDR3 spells CASSLSQANEKLFF. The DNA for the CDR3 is TGTGCCAGCAGCTTATCTCAGGCTAATGAAAAACTGTTTTTT.

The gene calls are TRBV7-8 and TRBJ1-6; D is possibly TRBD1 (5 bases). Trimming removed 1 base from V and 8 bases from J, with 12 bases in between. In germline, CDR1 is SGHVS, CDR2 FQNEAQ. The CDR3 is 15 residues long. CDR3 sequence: CASSLERPGDSPLHF. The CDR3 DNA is TGTGCCAGCAGCTTAGAACGGCCGGGGGATTCACCCCTCCACTTT.

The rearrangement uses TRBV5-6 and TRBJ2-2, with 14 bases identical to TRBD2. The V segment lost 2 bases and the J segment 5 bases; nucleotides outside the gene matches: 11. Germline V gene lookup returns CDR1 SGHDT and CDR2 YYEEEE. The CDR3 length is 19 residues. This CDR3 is CASSLFGTSGSGGTGELFF. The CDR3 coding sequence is TGTGCCAGCAGCTTATTCGGGACTAGCGGGAGCGGGGGAACCGGGGAGCTGTTTTTT.

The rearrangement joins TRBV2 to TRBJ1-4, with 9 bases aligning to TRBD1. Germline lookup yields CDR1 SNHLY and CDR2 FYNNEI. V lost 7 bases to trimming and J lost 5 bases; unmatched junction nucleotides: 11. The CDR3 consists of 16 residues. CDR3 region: CASTGDGTGLNEKLFF. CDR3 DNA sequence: TGTGCCAGCACCGGAGACGGGACAGGGCTGAATGAAAAACTGTTTTTT.

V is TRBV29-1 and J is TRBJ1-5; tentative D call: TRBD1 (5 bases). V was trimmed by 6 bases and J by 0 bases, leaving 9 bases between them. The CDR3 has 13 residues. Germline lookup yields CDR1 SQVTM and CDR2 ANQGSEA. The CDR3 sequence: CSVARASNQPQHF. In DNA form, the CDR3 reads TGCAGCGTGGCCAGGGCTAGCAATCAGCCCCAGCATTTT.

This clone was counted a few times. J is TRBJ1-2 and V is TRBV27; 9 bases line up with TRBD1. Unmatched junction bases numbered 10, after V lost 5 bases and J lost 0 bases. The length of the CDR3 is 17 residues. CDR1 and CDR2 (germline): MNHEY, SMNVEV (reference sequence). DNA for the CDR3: TGTGCCAGCAGTGCCGGGACAGGGCGTCGAGCTAACTATGGCTACACCTTC. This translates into CASSAGTGRRANYGYTF.

The DNA for the CDR3 is TGTGCCTGGAACCGGGACTATCGTGAGGGGGAGACCCAGTACTTC. This codes for CAWNRDYREGETQYF. The chain is built from TRBV30 and TRBJ2-5; 7 positions agree with TRBD2. CDR1 is GTSNPN and CDR2 is SVGIG in the germline V gene (reference sequence). V was pared by 4 bases and J by 5 bases, with 13 bases of the junction left unmatched. There are 15 residues in the CDR3.

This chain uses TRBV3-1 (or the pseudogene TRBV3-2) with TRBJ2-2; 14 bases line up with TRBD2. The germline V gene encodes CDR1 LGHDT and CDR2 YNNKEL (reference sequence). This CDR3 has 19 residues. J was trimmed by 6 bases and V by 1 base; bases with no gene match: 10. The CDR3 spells CASSQARGLAGAFAGELFF. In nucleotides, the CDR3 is TGTGCCAGCAGCCAAGCTAGGGGACTAGCGGGGGCTTTCGCCGGGGAGCTGTTTTTT.

In DNA form, the CDR3 reads TGTGCCAGCAGTCCTAGACAGGCTGGGCATAGTGAAAAACTGTTTTTT. It is translated as CASSPRQAGHSEKLFF. The chain links TRBV2 to TRBJ1-4; maybe TRBD1 (6 bases). CDR1 is SNHLY and CDR2 is FYNNEI in the germline V gene. The V end was cut by 5 bases, the J end by 7 bases, with 20 bases between. This CDR3 has 16 amino acids.

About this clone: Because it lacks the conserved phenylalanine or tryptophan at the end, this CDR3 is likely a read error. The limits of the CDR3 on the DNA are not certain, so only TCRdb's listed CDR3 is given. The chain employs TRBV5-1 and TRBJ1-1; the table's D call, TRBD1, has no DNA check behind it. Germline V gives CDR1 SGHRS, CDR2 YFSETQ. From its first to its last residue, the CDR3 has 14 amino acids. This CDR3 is CASTPWDGTGPLAG.

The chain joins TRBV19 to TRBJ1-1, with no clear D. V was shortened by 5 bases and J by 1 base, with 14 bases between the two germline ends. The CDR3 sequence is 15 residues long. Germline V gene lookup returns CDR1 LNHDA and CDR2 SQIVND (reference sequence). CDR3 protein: CASSDADLPNTEAFF. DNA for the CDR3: TGTGCCAGTAGTGACGCCGACTTACCGAACACTGAAGCTTTCTTT.

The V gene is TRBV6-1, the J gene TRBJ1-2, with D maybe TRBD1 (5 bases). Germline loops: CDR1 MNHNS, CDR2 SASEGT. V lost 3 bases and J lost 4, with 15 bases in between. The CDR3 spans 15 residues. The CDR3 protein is CASSDRQGGVYGYTF. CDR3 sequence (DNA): TGTGCCAGCAGTGACCGTCAGGGTGGTGTCTATGGCTACACCTTC.

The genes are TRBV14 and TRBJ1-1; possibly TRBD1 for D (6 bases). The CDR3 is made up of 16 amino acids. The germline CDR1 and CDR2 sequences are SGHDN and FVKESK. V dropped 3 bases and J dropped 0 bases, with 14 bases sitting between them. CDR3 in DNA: TGTGCCAGCAGCCACCTCAGGGGCAGGGTGAACACTGAAGCTTTCTTT. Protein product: CASSHLRGRVNTEAFF. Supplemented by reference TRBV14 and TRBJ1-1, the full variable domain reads EAGVTQFPSHSVIEKGQTVTLRCDPISGHDNLYWYRRVMGKEIKFLLHFVKESKQDESGMPNNRFLAERTGGTYSTLKVQPAELEDSGVYFCASSHLRGRVNTEAFFGQGTRLTVV.

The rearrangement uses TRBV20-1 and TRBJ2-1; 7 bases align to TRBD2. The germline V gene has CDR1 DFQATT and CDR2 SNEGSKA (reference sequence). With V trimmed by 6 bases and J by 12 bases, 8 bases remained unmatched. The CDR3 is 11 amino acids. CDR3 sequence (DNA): TGCAGTGCCACCCTAGCGGTGGGGCAGTTCTTC. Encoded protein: CSATLAVGQFF.

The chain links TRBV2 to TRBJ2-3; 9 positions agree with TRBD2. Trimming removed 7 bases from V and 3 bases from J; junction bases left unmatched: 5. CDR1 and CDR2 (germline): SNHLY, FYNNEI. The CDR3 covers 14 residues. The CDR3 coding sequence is TGTGCCAGCATCCCGGGACTAGCAACAGATACGCAGTATTTT. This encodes CASIPGLATDTQYF.